These T cell receptor beta chains were read from a single sample in a study of cytomegalovirus exposure and HLA in healthy donors. Clones were read by immunoSEQ multiplex PCR, and TCRdb kept only the in-frame ones, dropping some. The table shows 75,000 to 100,000 clones, with 65% to 85% occurring only once. The sample comprised PBMCs. The receptors shown here come from a female donor in good health and CMV-seropositive. Both conserved end residues are part of each CDR3. The order of the fields is J gene, V gene, D gene, clone size, CDR3 DNA, CDR3 protein. The D gene is left open where the match is weak. For some rows the clone size is stated as once, few or many, or as a class when expanded; others skip it.

j_gene: TRBJ1-2
v_gene: TRBV7-3
d_gene: TRBD1
abundance: NA
CDR3nt: TGTGCCAGCAGCTTAGGGGACAGTCAGAGCTACACCTTC
CDR3aa: CASSLGDSQSYTF

j_gene: TRBJ1-1
v_gene: TRBV11-1
d_gene: TRBD1
abundance: NA
CDR3nt: TGTGCCAGCAGCTCGCTCAGGGACAGGGGTTACACTGAAGCTTTCTTT
CDR3aa: CASSSLRDRGYTEAFF

j_gene: TRBJ2-2
v_gene: TRBV4-1
d_gene: NA
abundance: NA
CDR3nt: TGCGCCAGCAGCCTCGTCCTCACCGGGGAGCTGTTTTTT
CDR3aa: CASSLVLTGELFF

j_gene: TRBJ1-5
v_gene: TRBV19
d_gene: TRBD1
abundance: NA
CDR3nt: TGTGCCAGTAGAGAGGACAGGGGGCGGCGTCAGCCCCAGCATTTT
CDR3aa: CASREDRGRRQPQHF

j_gene: TRBJ1-2
v_gene: TRBV6-1
d_gene: NA
abundance: NA
CDR3nt: TGTGCCAGCAGGGGCGGGGCGGAAAACTATGGCTACACCTTC
CDR3aa: CASRGGAENYGYTF

j_gene: TRBJ1-4
v_gene: TRBV28
d_gene: NA
abundance: NA
CDR3nt: TGTGCCAGCAGTTTCAATCTGGGGAGGGGTGAAAAACTGTTTTTT
CDR3aa: CASSFNLGRGEKLFF

j_gene: TRBJ1-5
v_gene: TRBV28
d_gene: NA
abundance: NA
CDR3nt: TGTGCCAGCAGTACGAAGGCCAGGGGAAATCAGCCCCAGCATTTT
CDR3aa: CASSTKARGNQPQHF

j_gene: TRBJ1-4
v_gene: TRBV9
d_gene: NA
abundance: NA
CDR3nt: TGTGCCAGCAGCGTAGCATGGAGGGGGGGAGGAAAACTGTTTTTT
CDR3aa: CASSVAWRGGGKLFF

j_gene: TRBJ1-1
v_gene: TRBV7-6
d_gene: NA
abundance: NA
CDR3nt: TGTGCCAGCAGCTCAACCCAGGGTTTTGAAGCTTTCTTT
CDR3aa: CASSSTQGFEAFF

j_gene: TRBJ1-3
v_gene: TRBV30
d_gene: NA
abundance: NA
CDR3nt: TGTGCCTGGAGTCGGGGAGTCCGGGATGGAAACACCATATATTTT
CDR3aa: CAWSRGVRDGNTIYF

j_gene: TRBJ2-5
v_gene: TRBV5-1
d_gene: NA
abundance: NA
CDR3nt: TGCGCCAGCAGCACCCCGACGGTGAGGGAAGAGACCCAGTACTTC
CDR3aa: CASSTPTVREETQYF

j_gene: TRBJ1-2
v_gene: TRBV6-6
d_gene: NA
abundance: NA
CDR3nt: TGTGCCAGCAGATTGGGACAAACTAACTATGGCTACACCTTC
CDR3aa: CASRLGQTNYGYTF

j_gene: TRBJ2-7
v_gene: TRBV28
d_gene: NA
abundance: NA
CDR3nt: TGTGCCAGCAGTTCCCCCAACAGCTACGAGCAGTACTTC
CDR3aa: CASSSPNSYEQYF

j_gene: TRBJ2-7
v_gene: TRBV27
d_gene: TRBD1
abundance: NA
CDR3nt: TGTGCCAGCGCAACGGGACAGAGCTACGAGCAGTACTTC
CDR3aa: CASATGQSYEQYF

j_gene: TRBJ2-6
v_gene: TRBV7-8
d_gene: NA
abundance: NA
CDR3nt: TGTGCCAGCAGCTTAGTAGCAACAGGCTCTGGGGCCAACGTCCTGACTTTC
CDR3aa: CASSLVATGSGANVLTF

j_gene: TRBJ2-6
v_gene: TRBV5-4
d_gene: TRBD2
abundance: once
CDR3nt: TGTGCCAGCAGCCGGAACCCGACTAGCTCCACATGGTCTGGGGCCAACGTCCTGACTTTC
CDR3aa: CASSRNPTSSTWSGANVLTF

j_gene: TRBJ1-5
v_gene: TRBV19
d_gene: NA
abundance: once
CDR3nt: TGTGCCAGTGGGAGGGCCCGGGCCAATCAGCCCCAGCATTTT
CDR3aa: CASGRARANQPQHF

j_gene: TRBJ1-6
v_gene: TRBV6-5
d_gene: NA
abundance: NA
CDR3nt: TGTGCCAGCTCAAGAAGGGGCTATTCACCCCTCCACTTT
CDR3aa: CASSRRGYSPLHF

j_gene: TRBJ2-7
v_gene: TRBV5-1
d_gene: TRBD2
abundance: NA
CDR3nt: TGCGCCAGCAGCCAGGACCGGACTAGCGGGAGGGCCTCGCAGTACTTC
CDR3aa: CASSQDRTSGRASQYF

j_gene: TRBJ2-7
v_gene: TRBV19
d_gene: NA
abundance: once
CDR3nt: TGTGCCAGGTATAACCGGGGAAATGGACCGGTATTC
CDR3aa: CARYNRGNGPVF

j_gene: TRBJ2-4
v_gene: TRBV30
d_gene: TRBD2
abundance: NA
CDR3nt: TGTGCCTGGAAGGCTAGCGGGTATATAGCCAAAAACATTCAGTACTTC
CDR3aa: CAWKASGYIAKNIQYF

j_gene: TRBJ1-1
v_gene: TRBV2
d_gene: TRBD1
abundance: NA
CDR3nt: TGTGCCAGCAGTACAGGGGGCCGCACTGAAGCTTTCTTT
CDR3aa: CASSTGGRTEAFF

j_gene: TRBJ1-5
v_gene: TRBV7-2
d_gene: TRBD1
abundance: NA
CDR3nt: TGTGCCAGCAGCTTAGTGGGCAGGGGGCTAGGTCAGCCCCAGCATTTT
CDR3aa: CASSLVGRGLGQPQHF

j_gene: TRBJ2-1
v_gene: TRBV7-2
d_gene: TRBD2
abundance: NA
CDR3nt: TGTGCCAGCAGCTTGGTACTAGCGGGGGGGCGCGAGCAGTTCTTC
CDR3aa: CASSLVLAGGREQFF

j_gene: TRBJ2-7
v_gene: TRBV4-3
d_gene: NA
abundance: once
CDR3nt: TGCGCCAGCAGCCAAGGGTCACGGGGGGCGCCGCCCGAGCAGTACTTC
CDR3aa: CASSQGSRGAPPEQYF

j_gene: TRBJ2-7
v_gene: TRBV19
d_gene: TRBD1
abundance: NA
CDR3nt: TGTGCCAGTATGAGGCAGGGGGCCCACGAGCAGTACTTC
CDR3aa: CASMRQGAHEQYF

j_gene: TRBJ2-7
v_gene: TRBV7-6
d_gene: TRBD2
abundance: NA
CDR3nt: TGTGCCAGCAGCCTTACTAGCGCCTCCTACGAGCAGTACTTC
CDR3aa: CASSLTSASYEQYF

j_gene: TRBJ2-5
v_gene: TRBV10-3
d_gene: TRBD1
abundance: few
CDR3nt: TGTGCCATCAGTGACCCCTCGGGACAGGGGATCCAAGAGACCCAGTACTTC
CDR3aa: CAISDPSGQGIQETQYF

j_gene: TRBJ1-2
v_gene: TRBV7-8
d_gene: NA
abundance: few
CDR3nt: TGTGCCAGCAGCTTAACCACAGAGTTCTATGGCTACACCTTC
CDR3aa: CASSLTTEFYGYTF

j_gene: TRBJ2-7
v_gene: TRBV4-1
d_gene: TRBD1
abundance: NA
CDR3nt: TGCGCCAGCAGCCAGTCGGGGGGACAGGGCACCTACGAGCAGTACTTC
CDR3aa: CASSQSGGQGTYEQYF

j_gene: TRBJ1-2
v_gene: TRBV7-2
d_gene: NA
abundance: NA
CDR3nt: TGTGCCAGCAGCTCACAACAATATGGCTACACCTTC
CDR3aa: CASSSQQYGYTF

j_gene: TRBJ1-5
v_gene: TRBV6-5
d_gene: NA
abundance: few
CDR3nt: TGTGCCAGCAGGGGAGGGGGCAATCAGCCCCAGCATTTT
CDR3aa: CASRGGGNQPQHF

j_gene: TRBJ1-1
v_gene: TRBV19
d_gene: TRBD1
abundance: NA
CDR3nt: TGTGCCAGTAGCAGGGGGAGTGAAGCTTTCTTT
CDR3aa: CASSRGSEAFF

j_gene: TRBJ2-7
v_gene: TRBV30
d_gene: NA
abundance: NA
CDR3nt: TGTGCCTGGAGTTCCGAACAACACGAGCAGTACTTC
CDR3aa: CAWSSEQHEQYF